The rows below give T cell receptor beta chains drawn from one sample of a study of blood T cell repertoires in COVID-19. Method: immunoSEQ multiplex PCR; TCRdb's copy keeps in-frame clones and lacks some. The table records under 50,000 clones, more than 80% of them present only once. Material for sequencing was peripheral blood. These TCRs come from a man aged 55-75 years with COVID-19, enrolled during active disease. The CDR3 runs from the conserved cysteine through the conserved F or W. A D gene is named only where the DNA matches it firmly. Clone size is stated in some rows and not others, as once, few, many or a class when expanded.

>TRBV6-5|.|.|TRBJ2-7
CASRRAGLPYEQYF
TGTGCCAGCAGACGAGCGGGCCTACCCTACGAGCAGTACTTC
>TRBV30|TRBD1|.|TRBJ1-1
CAWATGTGKWGGTEAFF
TGTGCCTGGGCGACCGGGACAGGGAAGTGGGGAGGCACTGAAGCTTTCTTT
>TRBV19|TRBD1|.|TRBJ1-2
CASSTQGARNYGYTF
TGTGCCAGTAGTACACAGGGGGCGCGAAACTATGGCTACACCTTC
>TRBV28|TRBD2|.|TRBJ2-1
CASSVGGAAYNEQFF
TGTGCCAGCAGTGTCGGGGGGGCGGCTTACAATGAGCAGTTCTTC
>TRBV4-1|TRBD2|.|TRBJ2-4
CASSQDWGGATKNIQYF
TGCGCCAGCAGCCAAGATTGGGGAGGGGCTACCAAAAACATTCAGTACTTC
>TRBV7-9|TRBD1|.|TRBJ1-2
CASSLQRTGAGYTF
TGTGCCAGCAGCCTACAGAGGACAGGGGCTGGCTACACCTTC
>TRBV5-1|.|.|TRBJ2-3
CASSLGAPDTQYF
TGCGCCAGCTCGCTGGGGGCTCCGGATACGCAGTATTTT
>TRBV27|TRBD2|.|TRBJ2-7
CASSPKTSGKISYEQYF
TGTGCCAGCAGTCCAAAGACTAGCGGGAAGATCTCCTACGAGCAGTACTTC
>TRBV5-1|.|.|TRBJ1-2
CASSLDPGYYGYTF
TGCGCCAGCAGCTTGGATCCGGGTTACTATGGCTACACCTTC
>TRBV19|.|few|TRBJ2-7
CASSYRQTYEQYF
TGTGCCAGTAGCTATCGACAGACCTACGAGCAGTACTTC
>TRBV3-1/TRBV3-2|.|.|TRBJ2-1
CASSQDSRAQFF
TGTGCCAGCAGCCAAGATAGCAGGGCCCAGTTCTTC
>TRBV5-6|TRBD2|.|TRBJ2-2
CASSLPGLAGDHGELFF
TGTGCCAGCAGCTTACCGGGACTAGCGGGAGATCACGGGGAGCTGTTTTTT
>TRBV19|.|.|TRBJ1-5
CASSIDRGRPNQPQHF
TGTGCCAGTAGTATAGACAGGGGTCGCCCCAATCAGCCCCAGCATTTT
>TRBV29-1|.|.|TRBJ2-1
CSVEGTRNNEQFF
TGCAGCGTTGAGGGGACACGGAACAATGAGCAGTTCTTC
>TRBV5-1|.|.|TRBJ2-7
CASSLAPRAGTRSSYEQYF
TGCGCCAGCAGCTTGGCCCCCAGGGCAGGTACTCGCAGCTCCTACGAGCAGTACTTC
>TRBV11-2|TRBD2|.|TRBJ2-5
CASRAGTSGIQETQYF
TGTGCCAGCAGGGCAGGGACTAGCGGGATCCAAGAGACCCAGTACTTC
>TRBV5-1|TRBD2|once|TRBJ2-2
CASSLEYSGGAFGELFF
TGCGCCAGCAGCTTGGAATATAGCGGGGGGGCCTTCGGGGAGCTGTTTTTT
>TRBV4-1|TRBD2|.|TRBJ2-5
CASSPSHGLAQETQYF
TGCGCCAGCAGCCCGTCCCACGGACTAGCCCAAGAGACCCAGTACTTC
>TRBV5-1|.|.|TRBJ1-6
CASSWGPNSPLHF
TGCGCCAGCAGCTGGGGCCCTAATTCACCCCTCCACTTT
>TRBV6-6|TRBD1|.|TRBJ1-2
CASSLGGQGSYGYTF
TGTGCCAGCAGCCTTGGGGGACAGGGGAGCTATGGCTACACCTTC
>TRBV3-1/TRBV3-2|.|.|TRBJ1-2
CASSQGGGQDYGYTF
TGTGCCAGCAGCCAAGGGGGGGGGCAGGACTATGGCTACACCTTC
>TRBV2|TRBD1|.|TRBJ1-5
CASLIGGGGQPQHF
TGTGCCAGCTTAATCGGAGGGGGCGGGCAGCCCCAGCATTTT